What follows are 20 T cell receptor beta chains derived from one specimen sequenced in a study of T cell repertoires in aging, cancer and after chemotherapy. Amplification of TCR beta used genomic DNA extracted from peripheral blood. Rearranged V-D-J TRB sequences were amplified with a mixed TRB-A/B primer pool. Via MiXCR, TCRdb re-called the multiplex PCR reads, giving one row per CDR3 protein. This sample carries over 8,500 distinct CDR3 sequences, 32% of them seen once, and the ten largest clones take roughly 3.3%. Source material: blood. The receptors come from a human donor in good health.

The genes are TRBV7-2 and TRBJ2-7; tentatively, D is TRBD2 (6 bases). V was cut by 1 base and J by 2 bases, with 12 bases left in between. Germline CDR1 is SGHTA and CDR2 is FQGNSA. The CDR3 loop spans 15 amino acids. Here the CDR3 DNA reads TGTGCCAGCAGCTTAGTCGCGGGGAGGACCTACGAGCAGTACTTC. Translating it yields CASSLVAGRTYEQYF.

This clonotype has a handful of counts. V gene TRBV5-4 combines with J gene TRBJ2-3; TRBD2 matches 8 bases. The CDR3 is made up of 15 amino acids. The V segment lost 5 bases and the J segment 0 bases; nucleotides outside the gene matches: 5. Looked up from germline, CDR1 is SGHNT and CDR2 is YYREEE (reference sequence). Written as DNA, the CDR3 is TGTGCCAGCAGAAGCGGGAGTGCTAGCACAGATACGCAGTATTTT. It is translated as CASRSGSASTDTQYF. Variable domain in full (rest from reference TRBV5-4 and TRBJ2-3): ETGVTQSPTHLIKTRGQQVTLRCSSQSGHNTVSWYQQALGQGPQFIFQYYREEENGRGNFPPRFSGLQFPNYSSELNVNALELDDSALYLCASRSGSASTDTQYFGPGTRLTVL.

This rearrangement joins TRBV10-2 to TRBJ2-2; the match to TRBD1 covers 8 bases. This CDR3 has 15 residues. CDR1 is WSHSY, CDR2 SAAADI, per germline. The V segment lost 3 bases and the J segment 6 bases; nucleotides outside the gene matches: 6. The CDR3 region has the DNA TGCGCCAGCAGTGACCGACAGGGGCGGCCCGGGGAGCTGTTTTTT. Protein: CASSDRQGRPGELFF.

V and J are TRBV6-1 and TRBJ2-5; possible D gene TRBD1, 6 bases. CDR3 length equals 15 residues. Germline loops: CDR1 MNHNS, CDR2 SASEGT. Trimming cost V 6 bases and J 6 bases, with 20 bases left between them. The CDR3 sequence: CASSQDSSVVKTQYF. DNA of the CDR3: TGTGCCAGCAGCCAGGACAGCAGTGTGGTGAAGACCCAGTACTTC.

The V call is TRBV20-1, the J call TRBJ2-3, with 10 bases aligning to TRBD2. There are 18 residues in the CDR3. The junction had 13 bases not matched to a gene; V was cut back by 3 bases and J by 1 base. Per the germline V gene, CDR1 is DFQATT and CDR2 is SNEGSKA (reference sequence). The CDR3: CSASLGSSGSAGTDTQYF. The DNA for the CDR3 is TGCAGTGCTAGCTTGGGGTCTAGCGGGAGCGCGGGCACAGATACGCAGTATTTT.

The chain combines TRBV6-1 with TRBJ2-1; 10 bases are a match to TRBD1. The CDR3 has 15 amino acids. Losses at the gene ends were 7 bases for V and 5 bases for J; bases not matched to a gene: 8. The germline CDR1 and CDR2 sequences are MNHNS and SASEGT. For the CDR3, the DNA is TGTGCCAGCATCCCCGACAGGGGGCGGAACAATGAGCAGTTCTTC. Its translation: CASIPDRGRNNEQFF.

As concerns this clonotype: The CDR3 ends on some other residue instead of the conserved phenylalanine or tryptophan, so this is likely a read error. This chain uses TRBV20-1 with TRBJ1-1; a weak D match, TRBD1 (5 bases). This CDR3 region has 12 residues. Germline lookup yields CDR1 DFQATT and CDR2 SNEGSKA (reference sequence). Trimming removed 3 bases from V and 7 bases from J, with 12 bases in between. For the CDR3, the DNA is TGCAGTGCTAGCTATGAGGGACTTGAAGCTTTCTTA. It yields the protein CSASYEGLEAFL.

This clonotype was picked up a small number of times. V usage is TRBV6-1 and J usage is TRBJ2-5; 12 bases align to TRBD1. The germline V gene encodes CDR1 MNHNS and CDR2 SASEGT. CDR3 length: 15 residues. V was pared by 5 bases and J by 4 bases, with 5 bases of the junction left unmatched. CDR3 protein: CASSTGTGGAETQYF. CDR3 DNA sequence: TGTGCCAGCAGTACCGGGACAGGGGGCGCAGAGACCCAGTACTTC.

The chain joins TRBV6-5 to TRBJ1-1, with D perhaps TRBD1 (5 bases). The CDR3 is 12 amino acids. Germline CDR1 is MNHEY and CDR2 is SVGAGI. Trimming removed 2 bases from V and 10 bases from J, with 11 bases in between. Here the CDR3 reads CASSYDIGTAFF. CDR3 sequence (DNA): TGTGCCAGCAGTTACGATATCGGGACAGCTTTCTTT.

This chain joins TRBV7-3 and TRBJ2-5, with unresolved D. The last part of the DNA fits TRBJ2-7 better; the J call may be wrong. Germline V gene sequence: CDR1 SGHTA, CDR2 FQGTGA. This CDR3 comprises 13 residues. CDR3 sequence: CASSLGPLYEQYF. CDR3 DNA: TGTGCCAGCAGCTTAGGCCCCCTCTACGAGCAGTACTTC.

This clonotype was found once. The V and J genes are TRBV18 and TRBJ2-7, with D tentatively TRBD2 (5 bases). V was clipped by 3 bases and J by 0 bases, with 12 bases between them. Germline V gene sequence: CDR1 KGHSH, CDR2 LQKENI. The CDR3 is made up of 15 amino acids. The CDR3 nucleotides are TGTGCCAGCTCACCCGACGGGGTCTCCTCCTACGAGCAGTACTTC. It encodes CASSPDGVSSYEQYF.

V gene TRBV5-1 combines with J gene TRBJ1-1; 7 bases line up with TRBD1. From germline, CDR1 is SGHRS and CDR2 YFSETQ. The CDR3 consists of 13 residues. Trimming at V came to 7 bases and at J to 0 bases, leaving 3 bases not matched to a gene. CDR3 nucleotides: TGCGCCAGCCTAGGGGGCCTGAACACTGAAGCTTTCTTT. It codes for CASLGGLNTEAFF. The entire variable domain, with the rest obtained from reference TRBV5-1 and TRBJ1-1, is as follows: KAGVTQTPRYLIKTRGQQVTLSCSPISGHRSVSWYQQTPGQGLQFLFEYFSETQRNKGNFPGRFSGRQFSNSRSEMNVSTLELGDSALYLCASLGGLNTEAFFGQGTRLTVV.

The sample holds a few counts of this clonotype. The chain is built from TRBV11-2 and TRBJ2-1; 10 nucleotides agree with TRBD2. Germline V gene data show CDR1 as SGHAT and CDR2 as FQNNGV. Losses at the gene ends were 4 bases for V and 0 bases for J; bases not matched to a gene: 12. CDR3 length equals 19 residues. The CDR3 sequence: CASSSPSTSGSSSYNEQFF. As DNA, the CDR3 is TGTGCCAGCAGCTCCCCCTCGACTAGCGGGTCGAGCTCCTACAATGAGCAGTTCTTC.

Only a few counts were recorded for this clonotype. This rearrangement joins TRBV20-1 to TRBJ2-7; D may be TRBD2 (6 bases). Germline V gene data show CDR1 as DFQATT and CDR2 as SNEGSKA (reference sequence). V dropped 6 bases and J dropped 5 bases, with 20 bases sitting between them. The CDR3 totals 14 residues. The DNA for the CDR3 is TGCAGTGCCAGTGGTGGCGGGGAGTGGAACGAGCAGTACTTC. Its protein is CSASGGGEWNEQYF.

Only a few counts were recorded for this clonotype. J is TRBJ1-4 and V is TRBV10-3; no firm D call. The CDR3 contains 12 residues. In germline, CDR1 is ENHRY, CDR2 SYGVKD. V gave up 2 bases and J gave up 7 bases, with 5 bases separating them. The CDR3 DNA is TGTGCCATCAGTGAGATCGGTGAAAAACTGTTTTTT. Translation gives CAISEIGEKLFF.

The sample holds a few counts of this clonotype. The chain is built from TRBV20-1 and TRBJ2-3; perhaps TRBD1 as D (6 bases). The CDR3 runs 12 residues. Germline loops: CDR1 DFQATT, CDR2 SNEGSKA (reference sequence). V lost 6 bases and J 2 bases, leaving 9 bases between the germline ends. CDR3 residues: CSARTDTDTQYF. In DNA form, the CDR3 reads TGCAGTGCGCGGACAGACACAGATACGCAGTATTTT.

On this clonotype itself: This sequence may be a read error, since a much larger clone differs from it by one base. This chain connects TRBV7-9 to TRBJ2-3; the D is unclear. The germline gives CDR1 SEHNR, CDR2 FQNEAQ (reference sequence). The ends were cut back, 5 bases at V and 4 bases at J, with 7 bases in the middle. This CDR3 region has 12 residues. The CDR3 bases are TGTGCCAGCAGCAAGTACGCAGATACGCAGTATTTT. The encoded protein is CASSKYADTQYF. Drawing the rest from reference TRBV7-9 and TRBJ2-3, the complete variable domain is DTGVSQNPRHKITKRGQNVTFRCDPISEHNRLYWYRQTLGQGPEFLTYFQNEAQLEKSRLLSDRFSAERPKGSFSTLEIQRTEQGDSAMYLCASSKYADTQYFGPGTRLTVL.

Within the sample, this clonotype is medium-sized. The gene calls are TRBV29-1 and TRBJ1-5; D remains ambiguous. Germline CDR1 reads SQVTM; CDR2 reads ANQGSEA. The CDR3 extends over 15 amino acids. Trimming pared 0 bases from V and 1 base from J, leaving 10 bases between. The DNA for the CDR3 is TGCAGCGTTGAAGAGTGGTACAGAAGCAATCAGCCCCAGCATTTT. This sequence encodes CSVEEWYRSNQPQHF.

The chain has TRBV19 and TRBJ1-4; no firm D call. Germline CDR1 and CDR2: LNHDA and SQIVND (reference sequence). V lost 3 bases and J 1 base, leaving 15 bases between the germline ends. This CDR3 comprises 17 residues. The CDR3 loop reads CASSIPGSQETNEKLFF. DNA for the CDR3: TGTGCCAGTAGTATTCCGGGATCCCAAGAAACTAATGAAAAACTGTTTTTT.

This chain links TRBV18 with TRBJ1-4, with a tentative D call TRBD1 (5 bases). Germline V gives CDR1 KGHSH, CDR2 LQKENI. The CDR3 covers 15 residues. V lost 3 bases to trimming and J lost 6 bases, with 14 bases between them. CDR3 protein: CASSPSGTEHEKLFF. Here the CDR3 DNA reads TGTGCCAGCTCACCGAGTGGGACTGAGCATGAAAAACTGTTTTTT. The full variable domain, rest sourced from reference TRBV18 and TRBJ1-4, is NAGVMQNPRHLVRRRGQEARLRCSPMKGHSHVYWYRQLPEEGLKFMVYLQKENIIDESGMPKERFSAEFPKEGPSILRIQQVVRGDSAAYFCASSPSGTEHEKLFFGSGTQLSVL.